Described below is a single T cell receptor beta chain sequence and its context. Trimming took 1 base from V and 4 from J, leaving 10 bases between them. This CDR3 is built from 14 residues. The germline CDR1 and CDR2 sequences are LNHNV and YYDKDF (reference sequence). It was with a sample-barcoded 5' primer and a J-beta primer mix that a second PCR of roughly 7 to 12 cycles was run. TCRdb analysed the 5' RACE reads with MiXCR anew, one entry per CDR3 protein. The data hold about 800,000 distinct CDR3 sequences, with just under 25% observed a single time. This record belongs to a study of blood T cells in healthy people across ages. The sample also formed part of further work on T cells of mothers and their children.

This clonotype was sampled from a boy between 5 and 17 years old in good health. The chain joins TRBV15 to TRBJ1-1, with a possible D match to TRBD1 (5 bases). Sequencing was performed on blood. The CDR3 loop reads CATSRGLTATEAFF. CDR3 DNA sequence: TGTGCCACCAGCAGAGGGTTGACAGCCACTGAAGCTTTCTTT.